The rows below give T cell receptor beta chains drawn from one sample of a study of spatial heterogeneity in lung cancer. TCRdb ran MiXCR on the 5' RACE reads and lists one entry per CDR3 protein. The sample shows tens of thousands of distinct CDR3 sequences, roughly 7% of them seen only once. This material consisted of PBMCs, taken at surgery. These receptor sequences come from a female donor with early-stage non-small cell lung cancer. The CDR3 runs from the conserved cysteine through the conserved F or W. A D gene is named only where the DNA matches it firmly. A clone size is listed for some rows: how often the clone was seen (once, few, many), or a class if it is expanded.

TRBV5-1	.	TRBD2	TRBJ2-5	14	CASSIGTSGVTQYF	TGCGCCAGCAGCATCGGGACTAGCGGGGTTACCCAGTACTTC
TRBV7-8	many	.	TRBJ2-3	12	CASSPHTDTQYF	TGTGCCAGCAGCCCTCACACAGATACGCAGTATTTT
TRBV20-1	many	.	TRBJ1-2	12	CSARGHHNGYTF	TGCAGTGCTAGGGGACATCACAATGGCTACACCTTC
TRBV2	many	.	TRBJ1-1	15	CASSSAGTQGTEAFF	TGTGCCAGCAGTTCAGCAGGGACACAGGGCACTGAAGCTTTCTTT
TRBV28	many	.	TRBJ2-7	11	CASSVLYEQYF	TGTGCCAGCAGTGTGTTGTACGAGCAGTACTTC
TRBV18	many	.	TRBJ1-1	14	CASSPPGTNTEAFF	TGTGCCAGCTCACCACCCGGGACGAACACTGAAGCTTTCTTT
TRBV12-3/TRBV12-4	few	.	TRBJ2-1	14	CASSLSGTDNEQFF	TGTGCCAGCAGTTTATCCGGGACCGACAATGAGCAGTTCTTC
TRBV28	few	.	TRBJ1-2	12	CASRQGYYGYTF	TGTGCCAGCAGACAGGGCTACTATGGCTACACCTTC
TRBV13	many	TRBD1	TRBJ2-7	17	CASSPPWSWTGSYEQYF	TGTGCCAGCAGCCCTCCTTGGTCCTGGACAGGCTCCTACGAGCAGTACTTC
TRBV13	many	.	TRBJ2-3	14	CASSLRGPTDTQYF	TGTGCCAGCAGCCTTCGGGGGCCCACAGATACGCAGTATTTT
TRBV20-1	few	.	TRBJ2-7	13	CSARVNREYEQYF	TGCAGTGCTAGAGTCAACAGGGAGTACGAGCAGTACTTC
TRBV9	few	.	TRBJ2-2	15	CASSVRGTQPGELFF	TGTGCCAGCAGCGTGAGGGGGACCCAGCCCGGGGAGCTGTTTTTT
TRBV7-2	few	TRBD1	TRBJ2-1	14	CASSSRQGAGEQFF	TGTGCCAGCAGCTCCCGACAGGGGGCTGGTGAGCAGTTCTTC
TRBV19	few	.	TRBJ2-3	14	CASRPGRGSDTQYF	TGTGCCAGTAGACCAGGACGTGGTTCGGATACGCAGTATTTT
TRBV3-1	many	TRBD2	TRBJ2-5	18	CASSPGTSGGPSQETQYF	TGTGCCAGCAGCCCTGGGACTAGCGGGGGGCCATCCCAAGAGACCCAGTACTTC
TRBV7-9	.	.	TRBJ2-7	13	CASSLARDYEQYF	TGTGCCAGCAGCTTAGCGCGTGACTACGAGCAGTACTTC
TRBV14	many	.	TRBJ2-1	12	CASSRPPGEQFF	TGTGCCAGCAGCCGACCACCCGGCGAGCAGTTCTTC
TRBV2	.	.	TRBJ2-5	16	CASTAAGSEAAETQYF	TGTGCCAGCACCGCGGCTGGGAGCGAGGCGGCAGAGACCCAGTACTTC
TRBV7-9	few	.	TRBJ1-4	13	CASSLQTNEKLFF	TGTGCCAGCAGCTTACAGACTAATGAAAAACTGTTTTTT
TRBV30	.	.	TRBJ1-2	14	CAFARTGLNYGYTF	TGTGCCTTCGCTAGGACTGGTCTTAACTATGGCTACACCTTC
TRBV29-1	many	TRBD1	TRBJ2-2	13	CSVDPQGAGELFF	TGCAGCGTTGACCCGCAGGGGGCCGGGGAGCTGTTTTTT
TRBV12-3/TRBV12-4	.	.	TRBJ1-1	14	CASTPGTRGTEAFF	TGTGCCAGCACACCCGGGACCCGGGGCACTGAAGCTTTCTTT